This is a list of T cell receptor beta chains from one sample in a study of naive and memory T cell subsets. A single record per CDR3 protein comes from TCRdb applying MiXCR to the UMI-ligation and nested PCR reads. Among roughly 140,000 distinct CDR3 sequences listed, approximately 20% were seen once. Sequenced input: naive CD8+ T cells from blood. These receptors all stem from a human donor in good health. Each CDR3 is given with its conserved first and last residue. A D gene is named only where the DNA matches it firmly. Not every row has a clone size; where given, it reads once, few, many or a size class.

j_gene	abundance	v_gene	d_gene	CDR3nt	CDR3aa
TRBJ2-2	-	TRBV13	TRBD2	TGTGCCAGCAGCTTAGGCGCGGGAGGCGACACCGGGGAGCTGTTTTTT	CASSLGAGGDTGELFF
TRBJ2-1	few	TRBV4-1	-	TGCGCCAGCAGCCAAGATCAAAGTGGCAGGGGAATATTTGAGCAGTTCTTC	CASSQDQSGRGIFEQFF
TRBJ2-1	-	TRBV12-3/TRBV12-4	TRBD2	TGTGCCAGCAGTTTTGCGGGAGGAAGCAATGAGCAGTTCTTC	CASSFAGGSNEQFF
TRBJ1-1	-	TRBV18	TRBD1	TGTGCCAGCTCACCATACCCAACAGGGGGCGAGGACACTGAAGCTTTCTTT	CASSPYPTGGEDTEAFF
TRBJ2-7	few	TRBV20-1	TRBD2	TGCAGTGCTAGAGATCCCCTACCAACTACTAGCGGGAGTTGGCTCTACGAGCAGTACTTC	CSARDPLPTTSGSWLYEQYF
TRBJ2-5	few	TRBV7-9	-	TGTGCCAGCAGCTTTGCTAGAGAAGAGACCCAGTACTTC	CASSFAREETQYF
TRBJ1-5	few	TRBV7-8	TRBD1	TGTGCCAGCAGCGCCCGGACAGGTCGCAATCAGCCCCAGCATTTT	CASSARTGRNQPQHF
TRBJ2-1	-	TRBV29-1	-	TGCAGCGTTGCAGGGTTGGCTGGCCAATCCTACAATGAGCAGTTCTTC	CSVAGLAGQSYNEQFF
TRBJ1-1	-	TRBV12-3/TRBV12-4	TRBD1	TGTGCCAGCAGTTTTATAGTCACAGGGGGTCGCCGGGACACTGAAGCTTTCTTT	CASSFIVTGGRRDTEAFF
TRBJ2-7	-	TRBV5-6	TRBD1	TGTGCCAGCAGCTTGGACAGGGGCCACGAGCAGTACTTC	CASSLDRGHEQYF
TRBJ1-2	-	TRBV28	TRBD1	TGTGCCAGCAGTTGGGGGACAGGTTACTATGGCTACACCTTC	CASSWGTGYYGYTF
TRBJ1-1	few	TRBV29-1	-	TGCAGCGTTGAAGAGGAGAAAGCTTTCTTT	CSVEEEKAFF
TRBJ2-3	-	TRBV12-5	-	TGTGCTAGTGGCCGGCCGGAAAGCACAGATACGCAGTATTTT	CASGRPESTDTQYF
TRBJ2-1	few	TRBV11-2	TRBD2	TGTGCCAGCAGCTTAGCGGGGGGACGGCAGTACAATGAGCAGTTCTTC	CASSLAGGRQYNEQFF
TRBJ1-1	few	TRBV20-1	TRBD1	TGCAGTGCCCAGGGGACAGAGAACACTGAAGCTTTCTTT	CSAQGTENTEAFF
TRBJ1-2	few	TRBV19	-	TGTGCCAGTCGACTCCAGGGGAATCTCTATGGCTACACCTTC	CASRLQGNLYGYTF
TRBJ1-5	few	TRBV18	-	TGTGCCAGCTCACCAGTGGCAGGCCCTACGTGGCCCCAGCATTTT	CASSPVAGPTWPQHF
TRBJ1-6	-	TRBV12-3/TRBV12-4	-	TGTGCCAGCAGTTTTTCGACGGAACAATACTTGAGCTCCTATAATTCACCCCTCCACTTT	CASSFSTEQYLSSYNSPLHF
TRBJ2-7	-	TRBV7-2	-	TGTGCCAGCAGCTTAGCGGGCCCGACCTACGAGCAGTACTTC	CASSLAGPTYEQYF
TRBJ2-7	few	TRBV4-1	-	TGCGCCAGCAGCCAAGACCAGGGACTTACCTACGAGCAGTACTTC	CASSQDQGLTYEQYF
TRBJ2-7	-	TRBV2	TRBD2	TGTGCCAGCAGCGTAATTCTAGCGGGTTCCTACGAGCAGTACTTC	CASSVILAGSYEQYF
TRBJ2-7	few	TRBV28	TRBD2	TGTGCCAGCAGTCTCGAGACTAGCGGGACTTTGAGCTCCTACGAGCAGTACTTC	CASSLETSGTLSSYEQYF
TRBJ1-1	few	TRBV7-2	-	TGTGCCAGCAGCTTAGTATGGCAAAACACTGAAGCTTTCTTT	CASSLVWQNTEAFF
TRBJ2-1	-	TRBV7-8	-	TGTGCCAGCAGCCTAACCCGGTGGCAGACCATGAACAATGAGCAGTTCTTC	CASSLTRWQTMNNEQFF
TRBJ2-2	-	TRBV19	-	TGTGCCAGTAGTATGCGTCAGTACACCGGGGAGCTGTTTTTT	CASSMRQYTGELFF
TRBJ2-1	-	TRBV10-3	-	TGTGCCATCAGTGACACCCAGGTTCGTCAACATGAGCAGTTCTTC	CAISDTQVRQHEQFF
TRBJ2-4	few	TRBV28	-	TGTGCCAGCAGTCACATCCGGGAGATAGACAAAAACATTCAGTACTTC	CASSHIREIDKNIQYF
TRBJ1-1	many	TRBV4-1	-	TGCGCCAGCAGCCAAGAGATATGGCAGTCTTACACTGAAGCTTTCTTT	CASSQEIWQSYTEAFF
TRBJ2-2	-	TRBV28	TRBD1	TGTGCCAGCAGTTCCCCCCGGACAGGGCACCCGCTGAACACCGGGGAGCTGTTTTTT	CASSSPRTGHPLNTGELFF
TRBJ2-1	few	TRBV18	-	TGTGCCAGCTCCCCGCCGGGGGAAGAGCAGTTCTTC	CASSPPGEEQFF
TRBJ2-1	-	TRBV7-9	-	TGTGCCAGCTCCCCCGGCAGGGACAATGAGCAGTTCTTC	CASSPGRDNEQFF
TRBJ1-1	few	TRBV6-5	-	TGTGCCAGCAGTTACTACGGCGAGACAGAGGAAGCTTTCTTT	CASSYYGETEEAFF
TRBJ2-1	few	TRBV7-8	-	TGTGCCAGCAGCCTAACGGAGGGAGTGGATGAGCAGTTCTTC	CASSLTEGVDEQFF
TRBJ1-1	-	TRBV4-1	-	TGCGCCAGCAGCCAACGTGGGACTGAAGCTTTCTTT	CASSQRGTEAFF
TRBJ2-5	-	TRBV13	-	TGTGCCAGCAGCTTAGGAGATATGACCCAGTACTTC	CASSLGDMTQYF
TRBJ2-4	-	TRBV6-2/TRBV6-3	-	TGTGCCAGCAGTCAGCCCCCCTCGGCGCGTATGATCTACAAAAACATTCAGTACTTC	CASSQPPSARMIYKNIQYF
TRBJ1-4	few	TRBV28	-	TGTGCCAGCAGTGCCGACAGTCCAGGTGAAAAACTGTTTTTT	CASSADSPGEKLFF
TRBJ2-7	-	TRBV12-3/TRBV12-4	-	TGTGCCAGCAGTTCTCTCTCGCTAAATCCTTCCTACGAGCAGTACTTC	CASSSLSLNPSYEQYF
TRBJ1-1	-	TRBV20-1	TRBD1	TGCAGTGCTAGAGAGGGACAGTGGAACACTGAAGCTTTCTTT	CSAREGQWNTEAFF
TRBJ1-5	few	TRBV9	-	TGTGCCAGCAGCGGGGGGGCGGGCAATCAGCCCCAGCATTTT	CASSGGAGNQPQHF
TRBJ1-4	-	TRBV27	-	TGTGCCAGCAGTTTCACGGCCAACATCCTTGAAAAACTGTTTTTT	CASSFTANILEKLFF
TRBJ1-3	few	TRBV28	TRBD1	TGTGCCAGCAGTGAGGGACAGGGGGCTGGAAACACCATATATTTT	CASSEGQGAGNTIYF
TRBJ2-7	-	TRBV30	-	TGTGCCTGGAGTGTACGCAGCCCCGTGCACGAGCAGTACTTC	CAWSVRSPVHEQYF
TRBJ1-5	-	TRBV29-1	TRBD1	TGCAGCGTCGTCGGGGACAGGGAGTACAATCAGCCCCAGCATTTT	CSVVGDREYNQPQHF
TRBJ2-3	few	TRBV7-8	TRBD2	TGTGCCAGCAGCTTAGCGTTAGCGGGAGGCCCAAGCACAGATACGCAGTATTTT	CASSLALAGGPSTDTQYF
TRBJ2-1	-	TRBV6-6	-	TGTGCCAGCAGTTACTCGGCTAGCGTAAACAATGAGCAGTTCTTC	CASSYSASVNNEQFF
TRBJ2-3	-	TRBV12-3/TRBV12-4	TRBD2	TGTGCCAGCAATCCTTCTCGCCACGCGGGAGGAACGCAGTATTTT	CASNPSRHAGGTQYF
TRBJ2-1	-	TRBV10-3	-	TGTGCCATCAGTGAGTCGATGACAGATGAGCAGTTCTTC	CAISESMTDEQFF
TRBJ1-1	many	TRBV25-1	TRBD1	TGTGCCAGCACATGGACAGGGAACACTGAAGCTTTCTTT	CASTWTGNTEAFF
TRBJ2-7	-	TRBV7-9	-	TGTGCCAGCAGCTCAGAGAGTTTGGGGCCCTACGAGCAGTACTTC	CASSSESLGPYEQYF
TRBJ2-1	-	TRBV14	TRBD2	TGTGCCAGCAGCCGAAGAGGGAGGGTTCCCAATGAGCAGTCCTTC	CASSRRGRVPNEQSF
TRBJ2-7	few	TRBV20-1	TRBD1	TGCAGTGCTAGAGTGGACAGGCGCATCGTCTACGAGCAGTACTTC	CSARVDRRIVYEQYF
TRBJ2-7	few	TRBV19	-	TGTGCCAGTAGTATTACGGGCAGCTCCTACGAGCAGTACTTC	CASSITGSSYEQYF
TRBJ1-2	-	TRBV6-1	-	TGTGCCAGCAGTGAAGACGGCTTC	CASSEDGF
TRBJ2-7	-	TRBV6-6	-	TGTGCCAGCAGTTACTACCGCCCCGACGAGCAGTACTTC	CASSYYRPDEQYF
TRBJ2-1	-	TRBV7-2	-	TGTGCCAGCAGCTTAGTGGAGGGTAGGGGGCACAATGAGCAGTTCTTC	CASSLVEGRGHNEQFF
TRBJ2-1	-	TRBV7-9	TRBD2	TGTGCCAGCAGCTTCTTTGCCGCAGGGACTAGCGTAAACAATGAGCAGTTCTTC	CASSFFAAGTSVNNEQFF
TRBJ2-5	-	TRBV6-5	TRBD2	TGTGCCAGCAGTTACTCCGCGGGGGTCGGGGAGACCCAGTACTTC	CASSYSAGVGETQYF
TRBJ2-7	-	TRBV28	-	TGTGCCAGCAGTTTTTCATTAAACTACGAGCAGTACTTC	CASSFSLNYEQYF
TRBJ1-1	-	TRBV7-9	TRBD1	TGTGCCATCAGCTTAGGACAGGGCCTGAACACTGAAGCTTTCTTT	CAISLGQGLNTEAFF